One and the same sample provided the 24 T cell receptor beta chains below, sequenced in a study of long-term antiretroviral therapy in people with HIV (dated 2022 in TCRdb). The immunoSEQ hsTCRB v3.0 assay was used at survey level resolution for TRB variable region sequencing. The source is immuneACCESS, and TCRdb retained only in-frame sequences with V and J called. Part of the clones is not carried over; for the studies checked, unresolved V genes explain less than half of this, and the remainder is unexplained. This sample is represented by about 43,000 clones; 94% of them were singletons. 2% to 2.5% of the sample goes to the ten largest clones. Sequencing used unsorted PBMCs, obtained 9 to 9.5 years after starting antiretroviral therapy. These receptors originate from a young man with HIV.

The chain joins TRBV19 to TRBJ1-2; no clear D gene. V was clipped by 9 bases and J by 4 bases, with 15 bases between them. Looked up from germline, CDR1 is LNHDA and CDR2 is SQIVND (reference sequence). CDR3 length equals 13 residues. The CDR3, as DNA: TGTGCCAGCTCCCTCCCAACCATCTATGGCTACACCTTC. Protein: CASSLPTIYGYTF. Full variable domain (remainder filled in from reference TRBV19 and TRBJ1-2): DGGITQSPKYLFRKEGQNVTLSCEQNLNHDAMYWYRQDPGQGLRLIYYSQIVNDFQKGDIAEGYSVSREKKESFPLTVTSAQKNPTAFYLCASSLPTIYGYTFGSGTRLTVV.

V usage is TRBV5-1 and J usage is TRBJ1-1; no reliable D call. Trimming cost V 3 bases and J 1 base, with 10 bases left between them. CDR3 length: 14 residues. CDR1 and CDR2 (germline): SGHRS, YFSETQ. The CDR3 region has the DNA TGCGCCAGCAGCTGGGTGGCGGGGAACACTGAAGCTTTCTTT. Translation: CASSWVAGNTEAFF.

The rearrangement links TRBV7-8 to TRBJ1-1; tentatively, D is TRBD1 (5 bases). Germline loops: CDR1 SGHVS, CDR2 FQNEAQ. The CDR3 runs 15 residues. The V end lost 1 base, the J end lost 1 base, and 10 bases lay between the germline ends. The CDR3 here is CASSLDGARNTEAFF. As DNA, the CDR3 is TGTGCCAGCAGCTTAGACGGGGCCCGGAACACTGAAGCTTTCTTT.

Only one count was recorded for this clone. This chain joins TRBV5-1 and TRBJ2-1, with D perhaps matching TRBD2 (5 bases). Germline CDR1 and CDR2: SGHRS and YFSETQ. The CDR3 length is 14 residues. Deletions cut 0 bases from V and 6 bases from J, with 10 bases between. CDR3 DNA sequence: TGCGCCAGCAGCTTGGAACTAGGTGGCAATGAGCAGTTCTTC. Translated, it gives CASSLELGGNEQFF.

V is TRBV13 and J is TRBJ1-6; TRBD1 matches 9 bases. After removal of 5 bases from V and 5 bases from J, the junction contained 4 bases not matched to a gene. Germline CDR1 reads PRHDT; CDR2 reads FYEKMQ (reference sequence). CDR3 size: 15 residues. CDR3 sequence: CASSERTGDNSPLHF. Written as DNA, the CDR3 is TGTGCCAGCAGCGAACGGACAGGGGATAATTCACCCCTCCACTTT.

The chain employs TRBV6-1 and TRBJ1-1, with D unresolved. V lost 6 bases and J lost 1, with 12 bases in between. This CDR3 contains 14 residues. Per the germline V gene, CDR1 is MNHNS and CDR2 is SASEGT. The CDR3 region is CASRAQWQNTEAFF. CDR3 DNA sequence: TGTGCCAGCAGGGCACAGTGGCAGAACACTGAAGCTTTCTTT.

This clone was recorded once. The V and J genes are TRBV5-4 and TRBJ1-2; 8 bases are shared with TRBD1. V trimming: 2 bases; J trimming: 5 bases; junction bases outside the gene matches: 8. The CDR3 runs to 15 residues. Germline values: CDR1 SGHNT, CDR2 YYREEE (reference sequence). CDR3 nucleotides: TGTGCCAGCAGCTTTGGGACAGGACTTGATTATGGCTACACCTTC. This translates into CASSFGTGLDYGYTF.

This chain uses TRBV5-5 with TRBJ2-7; D is perhaps TRBD1 or TRBD2 (5 bases each). The germline V gene encodes CDR1 SGHKS and CDR2 YYEKEE (reference sequence). The CDR3 is made up of 13 amino acids. V lost 0 bases to trimming and J lost 3 bases, with 7 bases between them. As DNA, the CDR3 is TGTGCCAGCAGCTTGGCAGGGAGCTACGAGCAGTACTTC. Its protein is CASSLAGSYEQYF.

The V gene is TRBV28, the J gene TRBJ1-5, with 8 bases fitting TRBD1. The CDR3 spans 14 residues. Germline-derived CDR1 and CDR2 are MDHEN and SYDVKM. Germline trimming cut 5 bases from V and 4 bases from J; bases unmatched to any gene: 4. CDR3 in amino acids: CASSPGQGNQPQHF. Written as DNA, the CDR3 is TGTGCCAGCAGTCCCGGACAGGGAAATCAGCCCCAGCATTTT.

V usage is TRBV27 and J usage is TRBJ2-5; TRBD2 agrees at 8 bases. CDR3 length: 15 residues. CDR1 and CDR2 from the germline V gene are MNHEY and SMNVEV (reference sequence). Trimming took 6 bases from V and 4 from J; bases not matched to a gene: 10. The CDR3 protein is CASSPGLEIPETQYF. CDR3 sequence (DNA): TGTGCCAGCAGCCCGGGACTAGAAATTCCAGAGACCCAGTACTTC.

This clone appeared a single time. The J gene is TRBJ2-3, the V gene TRBV2; D call uncertain. Trimming took off 10 bases at V and 2 bases at J, with 13 bases between the two ends. CDR1 and CDR2 (germline): SNHLY, FYNNEI. The CDR3 sequence is 13 residues long. Written as DNA, the CDR3 is TGTGCCATCTCCCCGGACGCCACAGATACGCAGTATTTT. Translation gives CAISPDATDTQYF. The whole variable domain, remainder taken from reference TRBV2 and TRBJ2-3, is EPEVTQTPSHQVTQMGQEVILRCVPISNHLYFYWYRQILGQKVEFLVSFYNNEISEKSEIFDDQFSVERPDGSNFTLKIRSTKLEDSAMYFCAISPDATDTQYFGPGTRLTVL.

V and J are TRBV6-1 and TRBJ1-6; no definite D call. Germline loops: CDR1 MNHNS, CDR2 SASEGT. The CDR3 totals 14 residues. V was pared by 6 bases and J by 8 bases, with 14 bases between. The CDR3 loop is CASRADHRDSPLHF. As DNA, the CDR3 is TGTGCCAGCAGGGCGGACCACCGGGATTCACCCCTCCACTTT.

The chain recombines TRBV28 with TRBJ2-1; the D is unclear. The CDR3 sequence is 16 residues long. Germline V gene lookup returns CDR1 MDHEN and CDR2 SYDVKM. The V end lost 7 bases, the J end lost 6 bases, and 22 bases lay between the germline ends. Here the CDR3 reads CASIPEGPVIGNEQFF. The CDR3 DNA reads TGTGCCAGCATCCCGGAAGGGCCCGTCATCGGCAATGAGCAGTTCTTC.

The rearrangement links TRBV6-6 to TRBJ1-1; 9 nucleotides match TRBD1. Germline V CDR1 and CDR2: MNHNY, SVGAGI (reference sequence). With 2 bases clipped from V and 1 base from J, the junction kept 2 bases outside the gene matches. This CDR3 has 15 amino acids. The CDR3 spells CASSYPGQGNTEAFF. CDR3 coding DNA: TGTGCCAGCAGTTACCCGGGACAGGGGAACACTGAAGCTTTCTTT.

The V gene is TRBV19, the J gene TRBJ1-5; no clear D. The CDR3 sequence is 12 residues long. CDR1 is LNHDA and CDR2 is SQIVND in the germline V gene (reference sequence). V lost 3 bases to trimming and J lost 7 bases, with 7 bases between them. CDR3 in amino acids: CASSMREQPQHF. The CDR3 region has the DNA TGTGCCAGTAGTATGAGGGAACAGCCCCAGCATTTT.

This clone was observed a single time. The V gene is TRBV6-6, the J gene TRBJ1-1; 7 bases map to TRBD1. V dropped 2 bases and J dropped 5; count of bases not matched to a gene: 11. This CDR3 is built from 16 residues. Per germline, CDR1 MNHNY and CDR2 SVGAGI (reference sequence). The CDR3 DNA follows: TGTGCCAGCAGTTACAGCACAGGGGCGATGCGGACTGAAGCTTTCTTT. This codes for CASSYSTGAMRTEAFF.

This chain links TRBV5-1 with TRBJ2-3, with D unclear. The germline V gene has CDR1 SGHRS and CDR2 YFSETQ. This CDR3 spans 17 amino acids. V shed 0 bases and J shed 2 bases, with 16 bases lying between them. CDR3 sequence: CASSLGAESPNTDTQYF. The CDR3 bases are TGCGCCAGCAGCTTGGGAGCCGAATCCCCTAACACAGATACGCAGTATTTT.

V usage is TRBV6-5 and J usage is TRBJ1-2; D remains ambiguous. Germline CDR1 MNHEY, CDR2 SVGAGI. V was shortened by 0 bases and J by 5 bases, with 13 bases between the two germline ends. This CDR3 is 15 amino acids long. CDR3 nucleotides: TGTGCCAGCAGTTACTCCCGGACCCACGTATATGGCTACACCTTC. Translating gives CASSYSRTHVYGYTF.

DNA of the CDR3: TGCGCCAGCAGCATTCTAGGGGGGGGGCGCGGAGATACGCAGTATTTT. Its translation is CASSILGGGRGDTQYF. V is TRBV5-1 and J is TRBJ2-3, with D possibly TRBD2 on 7 matching bases. CDR3 length: 16 amino acids. Trimming removed 4 bases at V and 5 bases at J, with 20 bases between. Germline V CDR1 and CDR2: SGHRS, YFSETQ.

This rearrangement joins TRBV7-9 to TRBJ2-7; TRBD2 aligns across 10 bases. V shed 5 bases and J 3 bases; nucleotides not matched to a gene: 4. CDR1 is SEHNR, CDR2 FQNEAQ, per germline (reference sequence). The CDR3 is 14 residues long. CDR3 protein: CASSPLAGVYEQYF. CDR3 bases: TGTGCCAGCAGCCCTCTAGCGGGGGTCTACGAGCAGTACTTC.

V and J are TRBV27 and TRBJ1-2; 8 bases match TRBD1. The CDR3 is 15 amino acids. Trimming at V came to 3 bases and at J to 8 bases, leaving 11 bases not matched to a gene. The germline V gene has CDR1 MNHEY and CDR2 SMNVEV (reference sequence). CDR3 sequence: CASSLGGRGPLGYTF. As DNA, the CDR3 is TGTGCCAGCAGTTTGGGAGGCAGGGGGCCATTGGGCTACACCTTC.

The rearrangement joins TRBV10-3 to TRBJ2-7; 7 nucleotides agree with TRBD2. This CDR3 is 14 amino acids long. The germline V gene has CDR1 ENHRY and CDR2 SYGVKD. J was trimmed by 5 bases and V by 0 bases; bases with no gene match: 4. The CDR3 DNA reads as TGTGCCATCAGTGAGTCCCCCCGGGGGGACGAGCAGTACGTC. Amino acid sequence: CAISESPRGDEQYV.

The V gene is TRBV5-1, the J gene TRBJ2-2; 11 bases align to TRBD2. The trim removed 8 bases at V and 4 bases at J, leaving 10 bases unmatched. CDR1 is SGHRS, CDR2 YFSETQ, per germline. This CDR3 has 16 amino acids. The CDR3 region is CASRGLAGGSTGELFF. Written as DNA, the CDR3 is TGCGCCAGTCGAGGCCTAGCGGGGGGTTCCACCGGGGAGCTGTTTTTT.

The J gene is TRBJ1-5, the V gene TRBV5-8; D is unclear. Germline V CDR1 and CDR2: SGHTS, YDEGEE. Trimming removed 1 base from V and 4 bases from J, with 6 bases in between. The CDR3 consists of 13 residues. CDR3 bases: TGTGCCAGCAGCTTGAGGTGGAATCAGCCCCAGCATTTT. This encodes CASSLRWNQPQHF.